This T cell receptor (beta chain) was captured in a study of blood T cell repertoires in COVID-19. Background on the study: T cells, B-cell-depleted T cells, or PBMCs provided the cDNA or gDNA that served as material.

This CDR3 is built from 15 residues. The germline gives CDR1 SNHLY, CDR2 FYNNEI. V gave up 8 bases and J gave up 0 bases, with 14 bases separating them. Assay: immunoSEQ multiplex PCR; the TCRdb copy retains only in-frame clones and omits some. The table includes approximately 350,000 clones, roughly 87% detected once. This clone came up once. The sequence came from a woman aged 25 to 39 who had recovered from COVID-19. The J gene is TRBJ1-5, the V gene TRBV2, with D maybe TRBD1 (6 bases). Material: PBMCs or T cells enriched from blood (not recorded which). The CDR3 loop is CASRRTVNSNQPQHF. Written as DNA, the CDR3 is TGTGCCAGCCGAAGGACAGTCAATAGCAATCAGCCCCAGCATTTT. The full variable domain, its missing parts supplied by reference TRBV2 and TRBJ1-5, is EPEVTQTPSHQVTQMGQEVILRCVPISNHLYFYWYRQILGQKVEFLVSFYNNEISEKSEIFDDQFSVERPDGSNFTLKIRSTKLEDSAMYFCASRRTVNSNQPQHFGDGTRLSIL.